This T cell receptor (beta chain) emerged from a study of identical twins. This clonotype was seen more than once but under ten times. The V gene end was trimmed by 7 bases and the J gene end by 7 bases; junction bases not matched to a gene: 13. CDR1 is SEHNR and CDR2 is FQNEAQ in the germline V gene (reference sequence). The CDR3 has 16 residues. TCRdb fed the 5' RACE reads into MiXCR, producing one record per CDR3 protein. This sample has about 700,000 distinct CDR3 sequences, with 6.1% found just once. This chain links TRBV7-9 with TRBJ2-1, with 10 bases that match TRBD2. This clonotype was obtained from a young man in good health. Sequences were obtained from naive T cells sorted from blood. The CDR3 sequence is CASKNGAGGPRNEQFF. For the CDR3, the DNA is TGTGCCAGCAAAAACGGAGCGGGAGGGCCTCGGAATGAGCAGTTCTTC.